What follows is one T cell receptor (beta chain) and its context. This specimen comes from a study of control samples from healthy donors and cancer patients. Clones were sequenced by immunoSEQ multiplex PCR, and TCRdb holds only the in-frame ones, with some missing. Seen here are 130,000 to 150,000 clones, just under 95% observed once, and the top ten hold approximately 15%. Trimming left V 11 bases short and J 8 bases short, with 21 bases between. The CDR3 consists of 14 residues. Germline V gene sequence: CDR1 MNHEY, CDR2 SVGAGI. The sequencing sample was made of PBMCs. This rearrangement joins TRBV6-5 to TRBJ1-4; possible D gene TRBD1, 6 bases. The origin of this receptor is a man aged 60 to 69 with colorectal cancer. CDR3 in amino acids: CAACQGPSEEKLFF. CDR3 DNA sequence: TGTGCCGCCTGCCAGGGGCCCTCGGAAGAAAAACTGTTTTTT.